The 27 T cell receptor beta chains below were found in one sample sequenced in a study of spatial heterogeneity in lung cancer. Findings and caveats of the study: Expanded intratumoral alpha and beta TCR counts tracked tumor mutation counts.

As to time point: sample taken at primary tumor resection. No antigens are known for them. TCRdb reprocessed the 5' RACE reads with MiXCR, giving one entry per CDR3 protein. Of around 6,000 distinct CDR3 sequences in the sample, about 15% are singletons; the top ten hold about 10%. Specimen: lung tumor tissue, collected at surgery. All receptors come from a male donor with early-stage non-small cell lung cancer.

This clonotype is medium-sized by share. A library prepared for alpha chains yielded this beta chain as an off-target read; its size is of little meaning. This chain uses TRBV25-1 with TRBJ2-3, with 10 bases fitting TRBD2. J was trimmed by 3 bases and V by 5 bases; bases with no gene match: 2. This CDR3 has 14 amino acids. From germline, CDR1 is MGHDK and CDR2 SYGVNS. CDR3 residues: CASSLAGVTDTQYF. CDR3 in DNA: TGTGCCAGCAGTCTAGCGGGGGTGACAGATACGCAGTATTTT.

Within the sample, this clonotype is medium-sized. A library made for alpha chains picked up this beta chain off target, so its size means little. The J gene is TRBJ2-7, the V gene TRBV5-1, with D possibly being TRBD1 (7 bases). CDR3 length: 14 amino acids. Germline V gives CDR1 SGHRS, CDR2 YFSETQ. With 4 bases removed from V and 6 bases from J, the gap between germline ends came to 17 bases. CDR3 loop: CASSPRGVPREQYF. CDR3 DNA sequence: TGCGCCAGCAGCCCCAGGGGGGTACCGCGCGAGCAGTACTTC.

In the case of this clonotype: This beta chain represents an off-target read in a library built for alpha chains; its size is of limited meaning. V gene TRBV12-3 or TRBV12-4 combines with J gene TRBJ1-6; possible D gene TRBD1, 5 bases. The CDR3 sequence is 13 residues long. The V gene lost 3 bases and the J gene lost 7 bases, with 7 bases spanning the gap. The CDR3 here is CASSLQGNSPLHF. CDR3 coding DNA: TGTGCCAGCAGTTTGCAGGGAAATTCACCCCTCCACTTT.

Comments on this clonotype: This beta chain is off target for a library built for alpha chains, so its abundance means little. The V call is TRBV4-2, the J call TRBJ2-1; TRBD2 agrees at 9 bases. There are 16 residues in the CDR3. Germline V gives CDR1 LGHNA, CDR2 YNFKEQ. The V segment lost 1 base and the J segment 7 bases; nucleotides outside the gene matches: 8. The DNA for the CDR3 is TGTGCCAGCAGCCAAGGATTGGGGACTAGCAGAAATGAGCAGTTCTTC. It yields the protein CASSQGLGTSRNEQFF.

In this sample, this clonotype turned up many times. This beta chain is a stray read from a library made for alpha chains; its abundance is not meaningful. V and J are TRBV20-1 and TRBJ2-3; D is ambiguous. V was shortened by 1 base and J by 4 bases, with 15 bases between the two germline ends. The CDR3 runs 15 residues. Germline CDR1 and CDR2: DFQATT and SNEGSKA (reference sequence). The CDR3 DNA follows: TGCAGTGCTAGAGGATCGCGGACCGACTCAGATACGCAGTATTTT. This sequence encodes CSARGSRTDSDTQYF.

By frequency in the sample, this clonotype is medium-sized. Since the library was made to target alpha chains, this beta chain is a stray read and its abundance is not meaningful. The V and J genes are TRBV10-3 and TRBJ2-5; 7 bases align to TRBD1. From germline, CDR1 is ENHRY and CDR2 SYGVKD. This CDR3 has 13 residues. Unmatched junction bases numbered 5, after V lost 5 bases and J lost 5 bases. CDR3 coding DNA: TGTGCCATCAGTATTGAACAGGGGGAGACCCAGTACTTC. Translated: CAISIEQGETQYF.

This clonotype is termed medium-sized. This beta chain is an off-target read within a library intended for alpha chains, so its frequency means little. The DNA for the CDR3 is TGTGCCAGCAGCCTTGGCCCGGGGCGGCACAATGAGCAGTTCTTC. Translating it yields CASSLGPGRHNEQFF. V gene TRBV6-5 combines with J gene TRBJ2-1; D is tentatively TRBD1 or TRBD2 (5 bases each). The CDR3 totals 15 residues. Germline V gene lookup returns CDR1 MNHEY and CDR2 SVGAGI. Trimming took off 6 bases at V and 5 bases at J, with 17 bases between the two ends.

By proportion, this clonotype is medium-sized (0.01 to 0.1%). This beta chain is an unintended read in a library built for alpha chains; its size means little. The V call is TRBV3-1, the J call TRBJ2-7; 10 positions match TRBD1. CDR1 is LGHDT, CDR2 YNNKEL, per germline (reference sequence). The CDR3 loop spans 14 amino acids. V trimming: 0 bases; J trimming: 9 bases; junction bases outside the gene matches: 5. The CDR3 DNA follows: TGTGCCAGCAGCCAAGACGACAGGGGGCAAAGGCAGTACTTC. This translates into CASSQDDRGQRQYF.

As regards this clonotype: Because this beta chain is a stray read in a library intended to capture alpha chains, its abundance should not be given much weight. The CDR3 protein is CASSLDRGAQPQHF. The CDR3 region has the DNA TGTGCCAGCAGCTTAGATCGAGGGGCTCAGCCCCAGCATTTT. This chain joins TRBV11-2 and TRBJ1-5; D possibly corresponds to TRBD1 (5 bases). CDR1 is SGHAT, CDR2 FQNNGV, per germline. V lost 0 bases to trimming and J lost 6 bases, with 9 bases between them. This CDR3 comprises 14 residues.

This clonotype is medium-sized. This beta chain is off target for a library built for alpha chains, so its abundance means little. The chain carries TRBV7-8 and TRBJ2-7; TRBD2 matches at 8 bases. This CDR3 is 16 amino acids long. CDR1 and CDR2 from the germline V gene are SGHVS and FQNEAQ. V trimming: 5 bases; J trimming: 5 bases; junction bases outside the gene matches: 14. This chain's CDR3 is CASSPLFSGMAHEQYF. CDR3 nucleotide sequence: TGTGCCAGCAGCCCGCTTTTTAGCGGGATGGCCCACGAGCAGTACTTC.

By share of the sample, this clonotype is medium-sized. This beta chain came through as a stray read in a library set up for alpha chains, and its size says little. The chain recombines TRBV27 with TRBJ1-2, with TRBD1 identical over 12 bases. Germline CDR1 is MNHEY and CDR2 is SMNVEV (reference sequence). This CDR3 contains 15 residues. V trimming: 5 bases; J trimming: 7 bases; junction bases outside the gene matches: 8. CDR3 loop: CASSTGQGASIGYTF. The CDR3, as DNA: TGTGCCAGCAGTACGGGACAGGGGGCGTCAATTGGCTACACCTTC.

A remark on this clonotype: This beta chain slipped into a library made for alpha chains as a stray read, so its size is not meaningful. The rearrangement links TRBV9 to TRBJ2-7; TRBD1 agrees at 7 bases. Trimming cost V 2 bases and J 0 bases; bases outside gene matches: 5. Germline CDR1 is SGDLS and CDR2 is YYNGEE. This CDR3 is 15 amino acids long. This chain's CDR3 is CASSVGQASSYEQYF. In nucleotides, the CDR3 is TGTGCCAGCAGCGTTGGACAGGCCAGCTCCTACGAGCAGTACTTC.

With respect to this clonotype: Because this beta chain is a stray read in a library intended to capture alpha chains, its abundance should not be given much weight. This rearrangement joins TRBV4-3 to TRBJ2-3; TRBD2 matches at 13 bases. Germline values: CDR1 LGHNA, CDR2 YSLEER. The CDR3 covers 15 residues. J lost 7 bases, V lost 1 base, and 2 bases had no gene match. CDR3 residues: CASSQGLAGGYTQYF. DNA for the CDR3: TGCGCCAGCAGCCAAGGACTAGCGGGAGGATATACGCAGTATTTT.

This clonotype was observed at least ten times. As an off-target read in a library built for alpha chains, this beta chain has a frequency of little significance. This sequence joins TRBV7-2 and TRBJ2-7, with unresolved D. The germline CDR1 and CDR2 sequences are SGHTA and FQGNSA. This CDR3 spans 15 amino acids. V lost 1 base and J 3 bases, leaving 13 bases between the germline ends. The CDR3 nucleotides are TGTGCCAGCAGCTTAGGGGCTGGAAACCTCTACGAGCAGTACTTC. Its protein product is CASSLGAGNLYEQYF.

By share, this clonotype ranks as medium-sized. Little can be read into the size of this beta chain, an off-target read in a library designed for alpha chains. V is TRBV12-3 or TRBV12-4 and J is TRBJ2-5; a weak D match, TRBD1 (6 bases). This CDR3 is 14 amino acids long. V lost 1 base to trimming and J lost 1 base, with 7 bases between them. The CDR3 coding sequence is TGTGCCAGCAGTTTAGAGGGGGTCCAAGAGACCCAGTACTTC. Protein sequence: CASSLEGVQETQYF.

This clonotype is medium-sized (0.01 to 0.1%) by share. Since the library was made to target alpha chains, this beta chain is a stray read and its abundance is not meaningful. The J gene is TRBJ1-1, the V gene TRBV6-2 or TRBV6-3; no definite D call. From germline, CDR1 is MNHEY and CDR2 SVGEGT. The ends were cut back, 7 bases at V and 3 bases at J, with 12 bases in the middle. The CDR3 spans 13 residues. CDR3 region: CASTLGVDTEAFF. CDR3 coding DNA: TGTGCCAGCACGCTCGGAGTTGACACTGAAGCTTTCTTT.

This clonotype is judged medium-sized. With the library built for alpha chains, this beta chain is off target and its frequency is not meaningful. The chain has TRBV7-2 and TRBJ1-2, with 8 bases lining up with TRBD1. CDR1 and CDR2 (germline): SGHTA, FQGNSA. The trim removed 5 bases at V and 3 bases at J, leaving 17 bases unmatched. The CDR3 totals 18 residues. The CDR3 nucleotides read TGTGCCAGCAGCACTCGACAGGGGAGGAGGAGTAACGACTATGGCTACACCTTC. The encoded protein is CASSTRQGRRSNDYGYTF. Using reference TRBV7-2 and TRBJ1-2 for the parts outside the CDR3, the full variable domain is GAGVSQSPSNKVTEKGKDVELRCDPISGHTALYWYRQSLGQGLEFLIYFQGNSAPDKSGLPSDRFSAERTGGSVSTLTIQRTQQEDSAVYLCASSTRQGRRSNDYGYTFGSGTRLTVV.

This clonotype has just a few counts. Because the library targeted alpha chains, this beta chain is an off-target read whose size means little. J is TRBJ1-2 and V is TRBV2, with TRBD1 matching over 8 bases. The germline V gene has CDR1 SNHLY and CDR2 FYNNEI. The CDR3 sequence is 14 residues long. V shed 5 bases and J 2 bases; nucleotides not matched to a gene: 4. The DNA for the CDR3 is TGTGCCAGCAGTTTCGGACAGGGAAACTATGGCTACACCTTC. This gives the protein CASSFGQGNYGYTF.

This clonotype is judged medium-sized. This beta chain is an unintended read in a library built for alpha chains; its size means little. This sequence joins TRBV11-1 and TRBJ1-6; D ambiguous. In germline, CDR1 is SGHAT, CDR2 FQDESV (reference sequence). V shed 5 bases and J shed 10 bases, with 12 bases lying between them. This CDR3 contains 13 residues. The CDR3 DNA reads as TGTGCCAGCAGCCTAGAAACCGGATCACCCCTCCACTTT. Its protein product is CASSLETGSPLHF. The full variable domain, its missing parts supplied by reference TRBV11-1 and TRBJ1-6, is EAEVAQSPRYKITEKSQAVAFWCDPISGHATLYWYRQILGQGPELLVQFQDESVVDDSQLPKDRFSAERLKGVDSTLKIQPAELGDSAMYLCASSLETGSPLHFGNGTRLTVT.

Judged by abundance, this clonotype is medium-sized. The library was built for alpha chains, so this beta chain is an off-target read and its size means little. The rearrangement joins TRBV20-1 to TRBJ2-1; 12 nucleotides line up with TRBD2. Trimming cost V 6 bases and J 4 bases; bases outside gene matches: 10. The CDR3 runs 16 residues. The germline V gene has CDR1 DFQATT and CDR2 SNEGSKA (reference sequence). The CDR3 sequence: CSAIPLTSGGYNEQFF. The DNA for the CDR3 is TGCAGTGCAATCCCCTTGACTAGCGGGGGTTACAATGAGCAGTTCTTC.

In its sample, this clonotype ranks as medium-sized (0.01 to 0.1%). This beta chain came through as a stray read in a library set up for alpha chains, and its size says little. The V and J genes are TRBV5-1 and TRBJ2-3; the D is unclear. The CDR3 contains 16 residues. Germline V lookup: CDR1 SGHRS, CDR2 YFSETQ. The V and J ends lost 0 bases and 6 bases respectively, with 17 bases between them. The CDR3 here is CASSLATAGPMDTQYF. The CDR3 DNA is TGCGCCAGCAGCTTGGCTACTGCCGGGCCCATGGATACGCAGTATTTT.

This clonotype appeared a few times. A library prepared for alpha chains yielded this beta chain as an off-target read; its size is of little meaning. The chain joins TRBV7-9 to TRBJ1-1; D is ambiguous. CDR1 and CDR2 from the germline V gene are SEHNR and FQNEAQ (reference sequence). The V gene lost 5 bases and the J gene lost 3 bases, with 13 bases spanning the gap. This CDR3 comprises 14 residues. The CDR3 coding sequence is TGTGCCAGCAGCCCCAAGGTCACAGACACTGAAGCTTTCTTT. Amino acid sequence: CASSPKVTDTEAFF.

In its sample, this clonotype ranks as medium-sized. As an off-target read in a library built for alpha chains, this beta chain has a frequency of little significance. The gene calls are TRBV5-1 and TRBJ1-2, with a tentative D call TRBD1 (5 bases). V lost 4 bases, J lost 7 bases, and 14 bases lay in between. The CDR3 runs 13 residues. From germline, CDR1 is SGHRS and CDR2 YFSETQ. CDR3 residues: CASSVGGILGYTF. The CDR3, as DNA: TGCGCCAGCAGCGTTGGGGGGATACTTGGCTACACCTTC.

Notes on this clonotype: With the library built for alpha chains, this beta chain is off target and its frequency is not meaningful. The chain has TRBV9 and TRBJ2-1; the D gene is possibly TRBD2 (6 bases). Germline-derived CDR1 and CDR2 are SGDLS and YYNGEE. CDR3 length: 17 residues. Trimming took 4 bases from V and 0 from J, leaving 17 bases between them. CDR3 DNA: TGTGCCAGCAGCTCAGAGGGAGGACCCAACTCCTACAATGAGCAGTTCTTC. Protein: CASSSEGGPNSYNEQFF.

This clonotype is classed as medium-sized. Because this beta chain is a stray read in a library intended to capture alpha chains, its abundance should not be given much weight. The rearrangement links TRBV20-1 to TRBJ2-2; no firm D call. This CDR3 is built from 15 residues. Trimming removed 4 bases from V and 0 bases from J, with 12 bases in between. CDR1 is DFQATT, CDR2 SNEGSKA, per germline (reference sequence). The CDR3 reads CSATPPTANTGELFF. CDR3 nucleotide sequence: TGCAGTGCTACACCCCCCACGGCGAACACCGGGGAGCTGTTTTTT.

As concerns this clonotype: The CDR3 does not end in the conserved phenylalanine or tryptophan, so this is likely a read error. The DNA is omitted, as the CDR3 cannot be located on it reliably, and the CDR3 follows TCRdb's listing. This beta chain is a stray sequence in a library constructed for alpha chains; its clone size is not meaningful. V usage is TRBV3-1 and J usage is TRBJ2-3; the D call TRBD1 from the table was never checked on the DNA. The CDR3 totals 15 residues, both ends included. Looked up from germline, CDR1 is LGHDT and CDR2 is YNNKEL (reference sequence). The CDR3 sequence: CASSQGSNTGRDPVV.

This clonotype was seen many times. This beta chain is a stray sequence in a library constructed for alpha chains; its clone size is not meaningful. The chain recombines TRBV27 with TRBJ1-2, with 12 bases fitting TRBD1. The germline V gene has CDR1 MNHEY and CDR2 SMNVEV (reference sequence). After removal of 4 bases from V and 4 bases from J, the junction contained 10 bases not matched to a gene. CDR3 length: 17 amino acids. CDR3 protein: CASSSSGQGAFLYGYTF. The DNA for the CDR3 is TGTGCCAGCAGTTCCTCGGGACAGGGGGCTTTTCTCTATGGCTACACCTTC.